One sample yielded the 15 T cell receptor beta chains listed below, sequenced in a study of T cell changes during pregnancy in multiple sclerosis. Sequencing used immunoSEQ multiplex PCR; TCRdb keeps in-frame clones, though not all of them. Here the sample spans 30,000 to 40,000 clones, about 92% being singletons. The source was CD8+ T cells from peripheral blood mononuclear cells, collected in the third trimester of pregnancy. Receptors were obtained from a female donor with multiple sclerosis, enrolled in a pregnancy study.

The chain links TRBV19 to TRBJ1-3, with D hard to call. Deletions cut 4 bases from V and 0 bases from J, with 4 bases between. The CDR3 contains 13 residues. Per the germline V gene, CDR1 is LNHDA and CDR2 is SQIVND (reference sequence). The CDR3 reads CASSTHSGNTIYF. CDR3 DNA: TGTGCCAGTAGTACCCACTCTGGAAACACCATATATTTT.

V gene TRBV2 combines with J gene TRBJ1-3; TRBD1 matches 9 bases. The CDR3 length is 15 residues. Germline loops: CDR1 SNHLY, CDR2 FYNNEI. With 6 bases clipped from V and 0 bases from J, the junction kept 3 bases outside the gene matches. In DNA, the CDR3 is TGTGCCAGCAGAACAGGGGGCCCCTCTGGAAACACCATATATTTT. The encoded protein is CASRTGGPSGNTIYF. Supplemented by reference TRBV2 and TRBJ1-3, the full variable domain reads EPEVTQTPSHQVTQMGQEVILRCVPISNHLYFYWYRQILGQKVEFLVSFYNNEISEKSEIFDDQFSVERPDGSNFTLKIRSTKLEDSAMYFCASRTGGPSGNTIYFGEGSWLTVV.

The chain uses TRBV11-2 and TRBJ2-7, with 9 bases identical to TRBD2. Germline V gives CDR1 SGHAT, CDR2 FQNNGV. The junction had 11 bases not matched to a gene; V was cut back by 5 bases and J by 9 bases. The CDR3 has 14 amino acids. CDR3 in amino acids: CASSKGGGATVQYF. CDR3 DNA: TGTGCCAGCAGCAAAGGCGGGGGGGCTACGGTGCAGTACTTC.

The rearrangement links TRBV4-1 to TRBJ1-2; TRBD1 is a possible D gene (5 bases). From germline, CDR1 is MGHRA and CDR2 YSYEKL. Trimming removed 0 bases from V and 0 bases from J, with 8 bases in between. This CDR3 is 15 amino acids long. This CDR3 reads CASSQDRQSNYGYTF. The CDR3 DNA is TGCGCCAGCAGCCAAGACCGACAGTCTAACTATGGCTACACCTTC.

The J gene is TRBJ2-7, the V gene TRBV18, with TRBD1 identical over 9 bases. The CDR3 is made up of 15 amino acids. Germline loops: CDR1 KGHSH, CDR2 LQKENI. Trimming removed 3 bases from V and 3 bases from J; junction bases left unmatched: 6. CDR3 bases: TGTGCCAGCTCACCCGACAGGGGGGCTTACTACGAGCAGTACTTC. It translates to CASSPDRGAYYEQYF.

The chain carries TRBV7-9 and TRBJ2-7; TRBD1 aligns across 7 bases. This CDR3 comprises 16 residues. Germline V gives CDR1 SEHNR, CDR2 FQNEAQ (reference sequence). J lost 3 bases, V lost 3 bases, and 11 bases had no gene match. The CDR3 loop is CASSFRQGQPDYEQYF. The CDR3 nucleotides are TGTGCCAGCAGCTTCAGACAGGGCCAACCCGACTACGAGCAGTACTTC.

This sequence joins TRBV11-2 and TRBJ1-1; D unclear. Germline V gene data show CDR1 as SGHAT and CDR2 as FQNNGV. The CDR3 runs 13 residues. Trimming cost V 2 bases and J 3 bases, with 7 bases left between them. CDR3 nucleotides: TGTGCCAGCAGCTTAAGCGGGCACACTGAAGCTTTCTTT. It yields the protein CASSLSGHTEAFF.

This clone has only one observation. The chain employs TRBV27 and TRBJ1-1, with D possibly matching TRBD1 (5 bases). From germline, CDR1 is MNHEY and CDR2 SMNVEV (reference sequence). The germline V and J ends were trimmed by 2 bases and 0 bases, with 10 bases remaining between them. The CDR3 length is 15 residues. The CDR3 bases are TGTGCCAGCAGTTTAACAGGAAGGATGAACACTGAAGCTTTCTTT. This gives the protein CASSLTGRMNTEAFF.

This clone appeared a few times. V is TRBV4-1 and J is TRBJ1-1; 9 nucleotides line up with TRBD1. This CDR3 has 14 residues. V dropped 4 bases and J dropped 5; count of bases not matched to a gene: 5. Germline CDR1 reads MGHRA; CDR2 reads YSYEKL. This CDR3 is CASSPGQGKTEAFF. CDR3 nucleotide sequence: TGCGCCAGCAGCCCTGGACAGGGGAAAACTGAAGCTTTCTTT.

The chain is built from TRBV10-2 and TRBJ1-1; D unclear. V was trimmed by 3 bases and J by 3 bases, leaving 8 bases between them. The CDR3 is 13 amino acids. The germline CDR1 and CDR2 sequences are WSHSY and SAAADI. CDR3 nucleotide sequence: TGCGCCAGCAGTGAAACGGCGGACACTGAAGCTTTCTTT. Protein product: CASSETADTEAFF.

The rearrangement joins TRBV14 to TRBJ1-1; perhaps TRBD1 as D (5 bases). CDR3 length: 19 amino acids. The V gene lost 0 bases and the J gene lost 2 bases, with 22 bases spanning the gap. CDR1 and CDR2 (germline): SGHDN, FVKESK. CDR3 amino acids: CASSQDIVLRGLHNTEAFF. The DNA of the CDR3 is TGTGCCAGCAGCCAAGATATAGTTCTAAGGGGATTACATAACACTGAAGCTTTCTTT.

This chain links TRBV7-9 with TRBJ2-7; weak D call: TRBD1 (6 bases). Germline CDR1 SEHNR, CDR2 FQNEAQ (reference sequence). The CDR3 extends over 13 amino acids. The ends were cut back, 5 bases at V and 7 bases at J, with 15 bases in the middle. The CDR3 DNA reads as TGTGCCAGCAGCCAACCGACAGGAGAGGAGCAGTACTTC. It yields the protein CASSQPTGEEQYF.

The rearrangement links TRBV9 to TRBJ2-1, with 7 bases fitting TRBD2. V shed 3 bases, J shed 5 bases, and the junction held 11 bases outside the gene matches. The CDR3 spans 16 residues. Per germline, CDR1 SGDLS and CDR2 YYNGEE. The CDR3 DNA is TGTGCCAGCAGCGCTTCCGGGGAGGGTATAGACAATGAGCAGTTCTTC. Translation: CASSASGEGIDNEQFF.

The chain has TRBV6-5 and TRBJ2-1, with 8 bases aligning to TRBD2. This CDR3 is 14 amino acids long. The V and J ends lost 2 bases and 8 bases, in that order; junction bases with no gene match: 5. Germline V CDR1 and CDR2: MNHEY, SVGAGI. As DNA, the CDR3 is TGTGCCAGCAGTTACGCGGGGGGCAGGGATGAGCAGTTCTTC. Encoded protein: CASSYAGGRDEQFF.

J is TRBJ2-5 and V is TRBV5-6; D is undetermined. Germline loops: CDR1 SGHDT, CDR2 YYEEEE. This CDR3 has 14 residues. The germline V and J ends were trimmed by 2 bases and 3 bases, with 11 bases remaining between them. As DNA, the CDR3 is TGTGCCAGCAGCTTCGGCAGCGTGGAAGAGACCCAGTACTTC. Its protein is CASSFGSVEETQYF. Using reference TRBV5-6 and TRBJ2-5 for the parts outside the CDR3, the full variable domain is DAGVTQSPTHLIKTRGQQVTLRCSPKSGHDTVSWYQQALGQGPQFIFQYYEEEERQRGNFPDRFSGHQFPNYSSELNVNALLLGDSALYLCASSFGSVEETQYFGPGTRLLVL.